Below are 14 T cell receptor beta chains sequenced from a single sample in a study of blood T cell repertoires in COVID-19. Produced via immunoSEQ multiplex PCR; TCRdb's table is partial and in-frame only. This table has 100,000 to 150,000 clones, 80% to 90% appearing once. The specimen was peripheral blood. The receptors shown here come from a woman aged 45-60 years with active or convalescent COVID-19.

CDR3 loop: CASMYSNQPQHF. CDR3 in DNA: TGTGCCAGCATGTATAGCAATCAGCCCCAGCATTTT. The V and J genes are TRBV28 and TRBJ1-5; D not certain. Germline CDR1 and CDR2: MDHEN and SYDVKM. This CDR3 is built from 12 residues. Trimming removed 7 bases from V and 0 bases from J, with 4 bases in between. Supplemented by reference TRBV28 and TRBJ1-5, the full variable domain reads DVKVTQSSRYLVKRTGEKVFLECVQDMDHENMFWYRQDPGLGLRLIYFSYDVKMKEKGDIPEGYSVSREKKERFSLILESASTNQTSMYLCASMYSNQPQHFGDGTRLSIL.

Comments on this clone: At one end the junction does not follow the germline gene, possibly because of a read error. The rearrangement links TRBV7-7 to TRBJ2-7; 11 bases line up with TRBD1. The CDR3 loop spans 14 amino acids. Germline V gene data show CDR1 as SSHAT and CDR2 as FNYEAQ (reference sequence). The CDR3 protein is CASSSGQGVSEQYF. As DNA, the CDR3 is TGTGCTAGCAGTTCGGGACAGGGGGTCTCCGAGCAGTACTTC. Complete variable domain (other parts from reference TRBV7-7 and TRBJ2-7): GAGVSQSPRYKVTKRGQDVTLRCDPISSHATLYWYQQALGQGPEFLTYFNYEAQPDKSGLPSDRFSAERPEGSISTLTIQRTEQRDSAMYRCASSSGQGVSEQYFGPGTRLTVT.

The rearrangement uses TRBV5-1 and TRBJ2-1; TRBD2 matches 10 bases. The CDR3 spans 16 residues. Germline CDR1 and CDR2: SGHRS and YFSETQ. The junction had 12 bases not matched to a gene; V was cut back by 3 bases and J by 9 bases. In DNA, the CDR3 is TGCGCCAGCAGCTCTTCCGGACTAGCGGCTTCGTTTGAGCAGTTCTTC. Translating gives CASSSSGLAASFEQFF.

The V and J genes are TRBV9 and TRBJ2-1, with 10 bases matching TRBD2. Trimming removed 6 bases from V and 7 bases from J; junction bases left unmatched: 10. This CDR3 spans 15 amino acids. Germline values: CDR1 SGDLS, CDR2 YYNGEE. The CDR3 DNA reads TGTGCCAGCAACCCGGGACTAGCGAGATCAAATGAGCAGTTCTTC. Its protein product is CASNPGLARSNEQFF. Together with reference TRBV9 and TRBJ2-1, the CDR3 gives the full variable domain: DSGVTQTPKHLITATGQRVTLRCSPRSGDLSVYWYQQSLDQGLQFLIQYYNGEERAKGNILERFSAQQFPDLHSELNLSSLELGDSALYFCASNPGLARSNEQFFGPGTRLTVL.

The V and J genes are TRBV4-1 and TRBJ1-5, with TRBD1 matching 7 bases. V trimming: 6 bases; J trimming: 5 bases; junction bases outside the gene matches: 13. The CDR3 spans 16 residues. Germline V gene lookup returns CDR1 MGHRA and CDR2 YSYEKL. The DNA for the CDR3 is TGCGCCAGCAGACCAGAACCGGACAGGACATATCAGCCCCAGCATTTT. It is translated as CASRPEPDRTYQPQHF.

The chain is built from TRBV5-4 and TRBJ2-3, with 12 bases aligning to TRBD2. Germline lookup yields CDR1 SGHNT and CDR2 YYREEE (reference sequence). The CDR3 consists of 18 residues. The V segment lost 0 bases and the J segment 3 bases; nucleotides outside the gene matches: 8. The DNA of the CDR3 is TGTGCCAGCAGCTTGGAAGTACTAGCGGGAGGAGGGACAGATACGCAGTATTTT. It specifies CASSLEVLAGGGTDTQYF. The full variable domain, its missing parts supplied by reference TRBV5-4 and TRBJ2-3, is ETGVTQSPTHLIKTRGQQVTLRCSSQSGHNTVSWYQQALGQGPQFIFQYYREEENGRGNFPPRFSGLQFPNYSSELNVNALELDDSALYLCASSLEVLAGGGTDTQYFGPGTRLTVL.

The V gene is TRBV18, the J gene TRBJ2-5; 7 bases are a match to TRBD2. This CDR3 has 15 amino acids. V lost 3 bases, J lost 5 bases, and 9 bases stayed unmatched. Germline V gene sequence: CDR1 KGHSH, CDR2 LQKENI. The CDR3 bases are TGTGCCAGCTCACCGACGGCGGGAGCTTTTGAGACCCAGTACTTC. Protein: CASSPTAGAFETQYF.

The chain links TRBV11-2 to TRBJ2-1; 10 nucleotides agree with TRBD2. Germline CDR1 SGHAT, CDR2 FQNNGV. Trimming took 6 bases from V and 0 from J; bases not matched to a gene: 5. This CDR3 is built from 16 residues. The CDR3 DNA follows: TGTGCCAGCAGTCGAACTAGCGGGATCTCCTACAATGAGCAGTTCTTC. As protein: CASSRTSGISYNEQFF.

The V call is TRBV4-3, the J call TRBJ1-1; D perhaps matches TRBD1 (6 bases). Deletions cut 1 base from V and 0 bases from J, with 9 bases between. The CDR3 sequence is 15 residues long. Germline-derived CDR1 and CDR2 are LGHNA and YSLEER. CDR3 sequence: CASSQGTGMNTEAFF. In nucleotides, the CDR3 is TGCGCCAGCAGCCAAGGAACAGGGATGAACACTGAAGCTTTCTTT.

This chain links TRBV19 with TRBJ2-7; TRBD2 agrees at 11 bases. V shed 10 bases and J 1 base; nucleotides not matched to a gene: 12. From germline, CDR1 is LNHDA and CDR2 SQIVND (reference sequence). The CDR3 has 16 residues. In nucleotides, the CDR3 is TGTGCCACCCGGGGAATCGGACTAGCGGGTTCCTACGAGCAGTACTTC. Protein: CATRGIGLAGSYEQYF.

The chain is built from TRBV3-1 (or the pseudogene TRBV3-2) and TRBJ2-1, with 7 positions matching TRBD2. The CDR3 length is 16 residues. Looked up from germline, CDR1 is LGHDT and CDR2 is YNNKEL (reference sequence). The V gene end was trimmed by 7 bases and the J gene end by 7 bases; junction bases not matched to a gene: 16. CDR3 coding DNA: TGTGCCAGCACCAAGACGTTTGTAAGCGGGATGAATGAGCAGTTCTTC. It specifies CASTKTFVSGMNEQFF.

The chain links TRBV7-2 to TRBJ2-3; D perhaps matches TRBD2 (6 bases). Germline V gives CDR1 SGHTA, CDR2 FQGNSA. V lost 4 bases, J lost 6 bases, and 14 bases lay in between. This CDR3 comprises 14 residues. The CDR3 nucleotides are TGTGCCAGCAGCTCTGGACTAATCCCCGATACGCAGTATTTT. This translates into CASSSGLIPDTQYF.

The rearrangement joins TRBV27 to TRBJ2-3; D ambiguous. The CDR3 sequence is 10 residues long. Trimming removed 8 bases from V and 4 bases from J, with 4 bases in between. Germline CDR1 MNHEY, CDR2 SMNVEV (reference sequence). The CDR3 spells CASFADTQYF. The CDR3 coding sequence is TGTGCCAGCTTCGCAGATACGCAGTATTTT.

The V gene is TRBV25-1, the J gene TRBJ2-7; maybe TRBD2 (5 bases). Germline V gives CDR1 MGHDK, CDR2 SYGVNS. The V gene lost 6 bases and the J gene lost 7 bases, with 16 bases spanning the gap. This CDR3 region has 13 residues. Written as DNA, the CDR3 is TGTGCCAGCAGCGCATTTCCGGGAATGGAGCAGTACTTC. Translation: CASSAFPGMEQYF.